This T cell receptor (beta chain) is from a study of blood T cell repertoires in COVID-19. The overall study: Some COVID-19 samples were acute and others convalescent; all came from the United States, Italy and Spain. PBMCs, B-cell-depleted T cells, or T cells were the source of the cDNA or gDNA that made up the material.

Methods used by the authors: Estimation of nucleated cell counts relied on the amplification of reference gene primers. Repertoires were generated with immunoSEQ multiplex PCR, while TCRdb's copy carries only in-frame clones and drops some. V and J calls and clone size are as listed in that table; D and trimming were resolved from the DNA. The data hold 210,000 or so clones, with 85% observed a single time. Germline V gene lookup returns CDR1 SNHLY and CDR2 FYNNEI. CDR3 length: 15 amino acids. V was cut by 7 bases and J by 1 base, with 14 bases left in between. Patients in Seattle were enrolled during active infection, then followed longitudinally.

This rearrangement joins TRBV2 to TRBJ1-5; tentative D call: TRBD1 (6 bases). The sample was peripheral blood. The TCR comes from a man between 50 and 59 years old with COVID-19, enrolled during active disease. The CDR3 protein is CASKSLDRSNQPQHF. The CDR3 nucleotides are TGTGCCAGCAAGAGTCTGGACAGAAGCAATCAGCCCCAGCATTTT.